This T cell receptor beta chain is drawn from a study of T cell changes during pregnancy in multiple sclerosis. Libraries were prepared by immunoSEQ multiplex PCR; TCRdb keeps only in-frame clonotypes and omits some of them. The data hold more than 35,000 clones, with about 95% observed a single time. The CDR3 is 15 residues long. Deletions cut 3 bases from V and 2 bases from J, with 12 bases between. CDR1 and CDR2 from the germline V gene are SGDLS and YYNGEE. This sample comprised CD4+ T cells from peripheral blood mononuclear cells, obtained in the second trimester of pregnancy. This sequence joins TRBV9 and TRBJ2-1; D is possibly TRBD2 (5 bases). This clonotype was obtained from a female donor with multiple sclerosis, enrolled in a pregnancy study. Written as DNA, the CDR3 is TGTGCCAGCAGCGCCGATCTGAGGGCCTACAATGAGCAGTTCTTC. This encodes CASSADLRAYNEQFF.